This T cell receptor (beta chain) appears in the sequencing data of a study of T cell responses to AZD1222 COVID-19 vaccine. Study-level points and caveats: In a largely white British group with more females than males, clonal diversity was possibly underestimated. Vaccination with two AZD1222 doses was followed by a rise in Spike-specific TCR breadth and depth. Just 5 to 7 AZD1222 recipients were seropositive at baseline.

About this clone: What it recognizes is unknown.

The CDR3 length is 15 residues. The V and J ends lost 6 bases and 0 bases, in that order; junction bases with no gene match: 8. Germline V gives CDR1 SNHLY, CDR2 FYNNEI. The assay was immunoSEQ multiplex PCR, and TCRdb's table has in-frame clones only and misses some. The sample contains about 76,000 clones, 60% to 85% of which appear only once. The chain joins TRBV2 to TRBJ2-7, with 7 bases lining up with TRBD1. The material was peripheral blood, obtained 28 days after the second dose of the MenACWY control vaccine. This TCR was recovered from an adult who received the MenACWY meningococcal vaccine as a control. CDR3 bases: TGTGCCAGCAGGGCCGGGACAGTGCCCTCCTACGAGCAGTACTTC. Its protein product is CASRAGTVPSYEQYF.